This T cell receptor (beta chain) appears in the sequencing data of a study of T cell responses to AZD1222 COVID-19 vaccine. Overall study results and limits: There were vaccine-associated CD4 TCRs across spike, dominant at 160-218 and 743-854.

Points on this clone: Antigen: not known.

Germline V gives CDR1 DFQATT, CDR2 SNEGSKA (reference sequence). Trimming at V came to 6 bases and at J to 8 bases, leaving 4 bases not matched to a gene. CDR3 size: 11 residues. TCRdb's copy holds only in-frame clones and misses some; the assay was immunoSEQ multiplex PCR. The table records 150,000 to 200,000 clones, 90% to 95% of them present only once. The chain carries TRBV20-1 and TRBJ1-3; TRBD1 aligns across 7 bases. The clonotype originates from an adult who received the MenACWY meningococcal vaccine as a control. Here the sequenced sample was peripheral blood, taken 28 days after the second dose of the MenACWY control vaccine. The CDR3: CSAQGIDTIYF. CDR3 nucleotide sequence: TGCAGTGCACAGGGGATTGACACCATATATTTT.